This T cell receptor beta chain was identified in a study of blood T cells in healthy people across ages. Findings of the study overall: The unknown donor CMV status may have confounded expanded clonotype changes. Naive CD4+ cells and diversity were both higher in long-lived donors than in aged donors. Per million T cells, TCR beta diversity dropped about linearly as age rose.

For the second PCR, which ran for about 7 to 11 cycles, a sample-barcoded 5' primer and a J-beta primer mix were used. TCRdb re-analysed the 5' RACE reads in MiXCR, keeping a single row per CDR3 protein. In the table there are about 900,000 distinct CDR3 sequences, under 80% of which are singletons. Total RNA extraction produced at least 5.5 micrograms (per sample) for the study. V dropped 1 base and J dropped 1; count of bases not matched to a gene: 2. CDR3 length equals 16 residues. Germline lookup yields CDR1 MNHEY and CDR2 SMNVEV (reference sequence). A note on this clonotype: As yet, its antigen is unknown.

Input material: blood. The V gene is TRBV27, the J gene TRBJ2-3, with 10 bases fitting TRBD2. This receptor was taken from a man younger than 40 in good health. The CDR3 nucleotides are TGTGCCAGCAGTTTATATCTAGCGGGGGGCACAGATACGCAGTATTTT. This codes for CASSLYLAGGTDTQYF.